Below are 31 T cell receptor beta chains sequenced from a single sample in a study of cytomegalovirus exposure and HLA in healthy donors. Libraries were prepared by immunoSEQ multiplex PCR; TCRdb keeps only in-frame clonotypes and omits some of them. This sample has around 200,000 clones, with around 90% found just once. Sequenced material: PBMCs. The receptors derive from a woman between 18 and 29 years old in good health and CMV-seronegative.

V usage is TRBV7-6 and J usage is TRBJ2-7, with D tentatively TRBD1 (6 bases). The CDR3 spans 17 residues. Trimming removed 5 bases at V and 5 bases at J, with 25 bases between. CDR1 is SGHVS and CDR2 is FNYEAQ in the germline V gene. The CDR3 DNA reads as TGTGCCAGCAGCCCGGCCCTGGGACACTTGGCGGTCAACGAGCAGTACTTC. This translates into CASSPALGHLAVNEQYF.

The chain uses TRBV28 and TRBJ1-2; 7 nucleotides match TRBD1. The germline V gene has CDR1 MDHEN and CDR2 SYDVKM. The junction had 5 bases not matched to a gene; V was cut back by 10 bases and J by 0 bases. This CDR3 region has 13 residues. In DNA, the CDR3 is TGTGCCACGACAGGGACCCCTAACTATGGCTACACCTTC. It translates to CATTGTPNYGYTF.

The genes are TRBV7-9 and TRBJ2-1; D is perhaps TRBD1 (6 bases). Per the germline V gene, CDR1 is SEHNR and CDR2 is FQNEAQ (reference sequence). The CDR3 sequence is 12 residues long. With 4 bases removed from V and 9 bases from J, the gap between germline ends came to 10 bases. The CDR3 loop reads CASSSQGSEQFF. For the CDR3, the DNA is TGTGCCAGCAGCTCACAGGGAAGTGAGCAGTTCTTC.

In its sample, this clone was seen a few times. The chain recombines TRBV28 with TRBJ2-7; 9 nucleotides align to TRBD1. The CDR3 is 16 amino acids. CDR1 is MDHEN, CDR2 SYDVKM, per germline. After removal of 5 bases from V and 3 bases from J, the junction contained 11 bases not matched to a gene. The CDR3 loop is CASSRGQGPIHYEQYF. As DNA, the CDR3 is TGTGCCAGCAGTCGAGGACAGGGGCCGATTCACTACGAGCAGTACTTC.

This clone was picked up a small number of times. The chain links TRBV28 to TRBJ1-1; 7 positions match TRBD1. CDR3 length equals 14 residues. Germline V gene lookup returns CDR1 MDHEN and CDR2 SYDVKM. V trimming: 2 bases; J trimming: 3 bases; junction bases outside the gene matches: 3. The CDR3 protein is CASSLHDRDTEAFF. The CDR3 DNA is TGTGCCAGCAGTTTACATGACAGGGACACTGAAGCTTTCTTT.

This chain links TRBV19 with TRBJ1-5; D unclear. Germline V CDR1 and CDR2: LNHDA, SQIVND (reference sequence). The CDR3 runs to 14 residues. Trimming pared 1 base from V and 2 bases from J, leaving 6 bases between. The CDR3 DNA sequence: TGTGCCAGTAGTATAGGAGTTGGCAATCAGCCCCAGCATTTT. It encodes CASSIGVGNQPQHF.

This rearrangement joins TRBV5-1 to TRBJ1-1; D ambiguous. V was shortened by 4 bases and J by 1 base, with 8 bases between the two germline ends. CDR1 is SGHRS, CDR2 YFSETQ, per germline. The length of the CDR3 is 13 residues. CDR3 in amino acids: CASSPGGNTEAFF. The DNA of the CDR3 is TGCGCCAGCAGCCCCGGAGGGAACACTGAAGCTTTCTTT.

The chain combines TRBV5-4 with TRBJ2-1, with TRBD2 as a possible D gene (6 bases). Germline V gene sequence: CDR1 SGHNT, CDR2 YYREEE (reference sequence). The CDR3 covers 13 residues. V was trimmed by 9 bases and J by 5 bases, leaving 15 bases between them. CDR3 protein: CAISGTPNNEQFF. CDR3 nucleotides: TGTGCCATCTCCGGGACTCCAAACAATGAGCAGTTCTTC.

The chain has TRBV5-1 and TRBJ2-1; 13 bases map to TRBD2. CDR1 and CDR2 (germline): SGHRS, YFSETQ. This CDR3 has 20 residues. Trimming cost V 3 bases and J 3 bases; bases outside gene matches: 15. The CDR3 DNA reads TGCGCCAGCAGCTCGAATATCGGGACTAGCGGGACCTCAATCTACAATGAGCAGTTCTTC. It translates to CASSSNIGTSGTSIYNEQFF.

This clone was observed a few times. The genes are TRBV4-1 and TRBJ2-7, with 9 nucleotides matching TRBD1. V dropped 4 bases and J dropped 9; count of bases not matched to a gene: 16. The CDR3 loop spans 16 amino acids. Germline V gives CDR1 MGHRA, CDR2 YSYEKL. In nucleotides, the CDR3 is TGCGCCAGCAGCCTCCCTGCAGGACAGGGGATGGATGGGCAGTACTTC. It codes for CASSLPAGQGMDGQYF.

The chain couples TRBV7-8 to TRBJ1-2, with TRBD1 matching over 9 bases. This CDR3 has 15 residues. The germline V gene encodes CDR1 SGHVS and CDR2 FQNEAQ. Trimming at V came to 5 bases and at J to 7 bases, leaving 11 bases not matched to a gene. The CDR3 spells CASSKERTGVRGYTF. The CDR3 DNA reads as TGTGCCAGCAGCAAGGAACGGACAGGGGTTCGTGGCTACACCTTC.

V usage is TRBV18 and J usage is TRBJ1-1; TRBD1 is a possible D gene (5 bases). Germline V gives CDR1 KGHSH, CDR2 LQKENI. This CDR3 is 15 amino acids long. Deletions cut 3 bases from V and 4 bases from J, with 15 bases between. This CDR3 is CASSPGGGKSTEAFF. CDR3 nucleotides: TGTGCCAGCTCACCGGGGGGAGGGAAATCCACTGAAGCTTTCTTT.

This clone has a handful of counts. The chain is built from TRBV7-8 and TRBJ1-5; D not resolved. CDR1 is SGHVS, CDR2 FQNEAQ, per germline. Trimming left V 6 bases short and J 10 bases short, with 16 bases between. The CDR3 has 13 residues. CDR3 region: CASSSRIMEPQHF. CDR3 bases: TGTGCCAGCAGTTCCAGGATCATGGAACCCCAGCATTTT.

The chain employs TRBV4-2 and TRBJ2-3; tentative D call: TRBD1 (6 bases). The CDR3 length is 16 residues. Trimming took off 2 bases at V and 0 bases at J, with 12 bases between the two ends. From germline, CDR1 is LGHNA and CDR2 YNFKEQ. CDR3 DNA: TGTGCCAGCAGCCAACCAACTAGGGGGAGCACAGATACGCAGTATTTT. Its protein is CASSQPTRGSTDTQYF.

This chain joins TRBV27 and TRBJ2-7; a possible D gene is TRBD2 (6 bases). V lost 4 bases and J lost 3, with 16 bases in between. Germline V lookup: CDR1 MNHEY, CDR2 SMNVEV (reference sequence). This CDR3 comprises 15 residues. The CDR3 DNA follows: TGTGCCAGCAGTTGGAGGGCCCCTACCGACTACGAGCAGTACTTC. Protein: CASSWRAPTDYEQYF.

This chain uses TRBV4-1 with TRBJ2-1, with 7 positions matching TRBD2. V gave up 1 base and J gave up 6 bases; unmatched junction bases: 6. Germline values: CDR1 MGHRA, CDR2 YSYEKL. The CDR3 runs 15 residues. The CDR3 DNA sequence: TGCGCCAGCAGCCAAGTCGGCGGGAGTGTCAATGAGCAGTTCTTC. Residues: CASSQVGGSVNEQFF.

V and J are TRBV7-9 and TRBJ2-7; 8 bases map to TRBD1. Trimming cost V 5 bases and J 2 bases; bases outside gene matches: 8. This CDR3 comprises 15 residues. The V gene's germline CDR1 is SEHNR and CDR2 FQNEAQ (reference sequence). The CDR3 DNA sequence: TGTGCCAGCAGCCTTACAGGGGGTGGCACCTACGAGCAGTACTTC. Encoded protein: CASSLTGGGTYEQYF.

The chain combines TRBV28 with TRBJ2-2; D might be TRBD2 (6 bases). The CDR3 is 15 amino acids. Germline-derived CDR1 and CDR2 are MDHEN and SYDVKM. V dropped 3 bases and J dropped 6 bases, with 14 bases sitting between them. This CDR3 reads CASSFGGKGAGELFF. The CDR3 region has the DNA TGTGCCAGCAGTTTCGGCGGGAAGGGCGCCGGGGAGCTGTTTTTT.

This chain joins TRBV7-9 and TRBJ1-2; 9 positions agree with TRBD1. The length of the CDR3 is 15 residues. Germline CDR1 and CDR2: SEHNR and FQNEAQ (reference sequence). The trim removed 5 bases at V and 5 bases at J, leaving 9 bases unmatched. CDR3 nucleotides: TGTGCCAGCAGCCTTGGTACAGGGGGCAAGTATGGCTACACCTTC. This codes for CASSLGTGGKYGYTF.

This chain links TRBV13 with TRBJ2-7; D is perhaps TRBD1 (5 bases). The CDR3 runs 15 residues. The germline V gene encodes CDR1 PRHDT and CDR2 FYEKMQ (reference sequence). V was clipped by 2 bases and J by 3 bases, with 14 bases between them. The CDR3 DNA is TGTGCCAGCAGCTTAACTCCCGACAGTGGCTACGAGCAGTACTTC. This translates into CASSLTPDSGYEQYF. Variable domain in full (rest from reference TRBV13 and TRBJ2-7): AAGVIQSPRHLIKEKRETATLKCYPIPRHDTVYWYQQGPGQDPQFLISFYEKMQSDKGSIPDRFSAQQFSDYHSELNMSSLELGDSALYFCASSLTPDSGYEQYFGPGTRLTVT.

The V gene is TRBV4-2, the J gene TRBJ2-1, with TRBD2 identical over 10 bases. In germline, CDR1 is LGHNA, CDR2 YNFKEQ. This CDR3 has 15 amino acids. The junction had 0 bases not matched to a gene; V was cut back by 0 bases and J by 4 bases. This CDR3 is CASSQEAGGYNEQFF. Here the CDR3 DNA reads TGTGCCAGCAGCCAAGAAGCGGGGGGGTACAATGAGCAGTTCTTC.

This clone came up a few times. CDR3 sequence (DNA): TGTGCCAGCAGGCCTACCGCGAACTATGGCTACACCTTC. Its translation is CASRPTANYGYTF. This chain uses TRBV28 with TRBJ1-2; D call uncertain. V lost 6 bases to trimming and J lost 2 bases, with 10 bases between them. The CDR3 extends over 13 amino acids. The germline V gene has CDR1 MDHEN and CDR2 SYDVKM.

The chain links TRBV10-3 to TRBJ2-1, with a weak D call TRBD1 (6 bases). The CDR3 runs to 17 residues. V lost 3 bases, J lost 8 bases, and 23 bases lay in between. Germline CDR1 reads ENHRY; CDR2 reads SYGVKD. CDR3 amino acids: CAISELAGAGNRYEQFF. The CDR3 DNA is TGTGCCATCAGTGAATTAGCAGGGGCCGGGAATCGGTATGAGCAGTTCTTC.

The CDR3 here is CAFSASGGQGYTF. CDR3 nucleotides: TGTGCCTTCTCGGCTTCAGGGGGCCAAGGCTACACCTTC. The chain has TRBV30 and TRBJ1-2; 8 bases are a match to TRBD1. Losses at the gene ends were 7 bases for V and 8 bases for J; bases not matched to a gene: 12. CDR1 is GTSNPN and CDR2 is SVGIG in the germline V gene (reference sequence). This CDR3 has 13 amino acids.

V is TRBV7-9 and J is TRBJ2-7, with D perhaps TRBD2 (6 bases). The CDR3 is 13 amino acids. CDR1 and CDR2 (germline): SEHNR, FQNEAQ (reference sequence). Deletions cut 5 bases from V and 5 bases from J, with 13 bases between. The CDR3 DNA is TGTGCCAGCAGCCCGAGACTAGGCGACGAGCAGTACTTC. Protein sequence: CASSPRLGDEQYF.

The rearrangement uses TRBV4-2 and TRBJ2-5, with D perhaps matching TRBD2 (5 bases). The CDR3 consists of 16 residues. Germline loops: CDR1 LGHNA, CDR2 YNFKEQ. V was cut by 1 base and J by 5 bases, with 17 bases left in between. As DNA, the CDR3 is TGTGCCAGCAGCCAAGGGGATGGACTGGCACTGGAGACCCAGTACTTC. It yields the protein CASSQGDGLALETQYF.

The chain recombines TRBV28 with TRBJ1-2; 7 bases match TRBD1. With V trimmed by 5 bases and J by 6 bases, 21 bases remained unmatched. The CDR3 extends over 18 amino acids. The germline V gene encodes CDR1 MDHEN and CDR2 SYDVKM. CDR3 protein: CASSPASGRGRYPDGYTF. The CDR3 DNA follows: TGTGCCAGCAGTCCCGCCTCGGGAAGGGGGCGTTATCCGGATGGCTACACCTTC.

This chain uses TRBV28 with TRBJ2-7; 10 nucleotides align to TRBD2. Trimming took 6 bases from V and 5 from J; bases not matched to a gene: 7. This CDR3 region has 14 residues. The V gene's germline CDR1 is MDHEN and CDR2 SYDVKM. For the CDR3, the DNA is TGTGCCAGCAGCGTGCTAGCGGGAGAAGACGAGCAGTACTTC. This encodes CASSVLAGEDEQYF. The entire variable domain, with the rest obtained from reference TRBV28 and TRBJ2-7, is as follows: DVKVTQSSRYLVKRTGEKVFLECVQDMDHENMFWYRQDPGLGLRLIYFSYDVKMKEKGDIPEGYSVSREKKERFSLILESASTNQTSMYLCASSVLAGEDEQYFGPGTRLTVT.

The chain employs TRBV7-9 and TRBJ2-1; perhaps TRBD1 as D (6 bases). Germline CDR1 and CDR2: SEHNR and FQNEAQ (reference sequence). The V end lost 1 base, the J end lost 12 bases, and 22 bases lay between the germline ends. CDR3 length: 16 residues. In nucleotides, the CDR3 is TGTGCCAGCAGCTTAGTAGTGGATCGGCCCCGAGGGGGGCAGTTCTTC. The encoded protein is CASSLVVDRPRGGQFF.

This chain connects TRBV18 to TRBJ1-2, with D possibly being TRBD1 (6 bases). Trimming took off 3 bases at V and 8 bases at J, with 25 bases between the two ends. The CDR3 contains 17 residues. The germline V gene has CDR1 KGHSH and CDR2 LQKENI. The CDR3 is CASSPTERHRAIEGYTF. In DNA, the CDR3 is TGTGCCAGCTCACCCACCGAACGACACAGGGCCATTGAAGGCTACACCTTC.

The genes are TRBV10-2 and TRBJ2-7; TRBD2 agrees at 10 bases. The CDR3 length is 14 residues. In germline, CDR1 is WSHSY, CDR2 SAAADI. With 7 bases clipped from V and 3 bases from J, the junction kept 6 bases outside the gene matches. CDR3 residues: CASNLAGAIYEQYF. In DNA, the CDR3 is TGCGCCAGCAATCTAGCGGGAGCGATCTACGAGCAGTACTTC.